This TCR beta chain was identified during a study of T cell repertoires in cytomegalovirus infection. CDR3 length equals 16 residues. Germline V gene lookup returns CDR1 SGHRS and CDR2 YFSETQ. V lost 0 bases and J 12 bases, leaving 21 bases between the germline ends. This clonotype was detected a few times. Its target is not known. TCRdb re-called the reads with MiXCR, one entry per CDR3 protein. This table holds roughly 860,000 distinct CDR3 sequences, about 33% found once. The sample consisted of cultured CD8+ T cells from PBMCs, taken from culture after CMV antigen stimulation. V and J are TRBV5-1 and TRBJ1-4; tentatively, D is TRBD1 (5 bases). The receptor's source is a human donor in good health (CMV status not recorded). Some clones in this sample may be carry-over from other donors' samples. CDR3 residues: CASSLGGRTTRTELFF. For the CDR3, the DNA is TGCGCCAGCAGCTTGGGGGGGAGGACAACGCGGACGGAACTGTTTTTT.